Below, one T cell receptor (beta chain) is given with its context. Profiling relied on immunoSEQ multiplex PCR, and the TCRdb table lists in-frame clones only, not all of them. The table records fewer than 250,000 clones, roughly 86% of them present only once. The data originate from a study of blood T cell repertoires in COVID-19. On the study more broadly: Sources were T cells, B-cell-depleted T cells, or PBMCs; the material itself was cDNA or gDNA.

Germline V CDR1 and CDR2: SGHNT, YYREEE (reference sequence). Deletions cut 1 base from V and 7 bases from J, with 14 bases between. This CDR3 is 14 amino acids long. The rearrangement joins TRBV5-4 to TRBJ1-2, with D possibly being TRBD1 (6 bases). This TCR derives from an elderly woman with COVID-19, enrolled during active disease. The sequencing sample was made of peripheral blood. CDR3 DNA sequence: TGTGCCAGCAGCTTGAGGACAGAAGGGATTGGCTACACCTTC. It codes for CASSLRTEGIGYTF.